This T cell receptor (beta chain) was sequenced in a study of T cell changes during pregnancy in multiple sclerosis. Here immunoSEQ multiplex PCR was the method, and the copy in TCRdb shows in-frame clones only, minus some. The sample yields 32,000 or so clones, approximately 90% seen once. The CDR3 consists of 17 residues. Losses at the gene ends were 2 bases for V and 5 bases for J; bases not matched to a gene: 8. From germline, CDR1 is SEHNR and CDR2 FQNEAQ (reference sequence). This receptor was identified in a female donor in good health, enrolled as a control in a pregnancy study. The rearrangement links TRBV7-9 to TRBJ1-4; the match to TRBD1 covers 10 bases. The sequenced sample was CD4+ T cells from peripheral blood mononuclear cells, obtained in the third trimester of pregnancy. Here the CDR3 reads CASSLFGTGVLNEKLFF. In DNA form, the CDR3 reads TGTGCCAGCAGCTTATTCGGGACAGGGGTACTGAATGAAAAACTGTTTTTT.